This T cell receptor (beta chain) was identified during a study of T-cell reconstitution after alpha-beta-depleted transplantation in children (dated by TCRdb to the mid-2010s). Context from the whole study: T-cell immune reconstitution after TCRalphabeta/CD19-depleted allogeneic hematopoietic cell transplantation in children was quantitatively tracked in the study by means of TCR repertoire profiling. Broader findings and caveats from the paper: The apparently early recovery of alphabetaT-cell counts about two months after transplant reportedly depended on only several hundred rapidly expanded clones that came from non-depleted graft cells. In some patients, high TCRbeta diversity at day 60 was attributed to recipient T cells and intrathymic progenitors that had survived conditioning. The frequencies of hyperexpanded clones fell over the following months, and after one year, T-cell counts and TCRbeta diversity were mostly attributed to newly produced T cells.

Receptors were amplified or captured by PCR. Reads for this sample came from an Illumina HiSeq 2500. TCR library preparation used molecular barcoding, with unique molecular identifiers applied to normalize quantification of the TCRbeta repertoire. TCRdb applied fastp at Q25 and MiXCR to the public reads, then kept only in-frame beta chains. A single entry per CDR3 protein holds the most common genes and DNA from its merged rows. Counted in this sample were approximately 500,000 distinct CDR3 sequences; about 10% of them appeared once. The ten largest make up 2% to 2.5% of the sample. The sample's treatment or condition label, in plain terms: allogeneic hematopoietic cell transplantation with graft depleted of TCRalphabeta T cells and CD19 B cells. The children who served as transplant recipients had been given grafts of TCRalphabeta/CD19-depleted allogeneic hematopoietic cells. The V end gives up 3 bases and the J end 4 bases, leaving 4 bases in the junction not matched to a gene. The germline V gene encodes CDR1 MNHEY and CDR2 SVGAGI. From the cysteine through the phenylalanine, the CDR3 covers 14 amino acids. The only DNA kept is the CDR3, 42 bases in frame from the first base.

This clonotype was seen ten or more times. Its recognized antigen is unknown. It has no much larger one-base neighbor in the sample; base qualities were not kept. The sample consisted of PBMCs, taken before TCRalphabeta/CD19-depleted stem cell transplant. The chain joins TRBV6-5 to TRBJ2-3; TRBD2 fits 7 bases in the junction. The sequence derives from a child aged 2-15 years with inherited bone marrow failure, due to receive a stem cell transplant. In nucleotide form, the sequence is TGTGCCAGCAGTTATGGGGAGGGCCCAGATACGCAGTATTTT. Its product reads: CASSYGEGPDTQYF.